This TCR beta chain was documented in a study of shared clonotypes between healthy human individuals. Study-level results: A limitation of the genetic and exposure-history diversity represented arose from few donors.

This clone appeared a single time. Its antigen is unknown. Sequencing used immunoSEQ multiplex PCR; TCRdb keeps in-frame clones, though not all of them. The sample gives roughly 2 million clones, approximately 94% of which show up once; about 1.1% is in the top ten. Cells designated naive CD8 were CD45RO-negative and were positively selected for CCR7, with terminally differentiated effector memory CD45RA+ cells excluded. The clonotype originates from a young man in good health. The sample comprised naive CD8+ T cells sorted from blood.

CDR3 residues: CASSEWGSLQPQHF. CDR3 nucleotides: TGTGCCAGCAGTGAATGGGGCAGCCTCCAGCCCCAGCATTTT. J is TRBJ1-5 and V is TRBV25-1, with D tentatively TRBD1 (5 bases). The CDR3 is 14 amino acids. Looked up from germline, CDR1 is MGHDK and CDR2 is SYGVNS. V was trimmed by 1 base and J by 7 bases, leaving 11 bases between them.